A selection of T cell receptor beta chains follows, all from one sample in a study of OX40 agonist ivuxolimab in advanced cancers. TCRdb keeps only in-frame clones here, not all; method: immunoSEQ multiplex PCR. The data hold about 68,000 clones, with 84% observed a single time. Sequencing was performed on CD4+ or CD8+ T cells sorted from blood, taken in a trial of the OX40 agonist ivuxolimab. These receptors were obtained from an adult with an advanced solid tumor such as melanoma, head and neck, liver or kidney cancer. CDR3s include the opening cysteine and the closing phenylalanine or tryptophan. Each record gives: CDR3 length, clone size, V gene, J gene, D gene, CDR3 DNA, CDR3 protein. The D gene is left open where the match is weak. A clone size is listed for some rows: how often the clone was seen (once, few, many), or a class if it is expanded.

14	many	TRBV19	TRBJ2-2	-	TGTGCCACCTCGGAGGATGGAAAGACCGGGGAGCTGTTTTTT	CATSEDGKTGELFF
13	-	TRBV4-3	TRBJ1-2	-	TGCGCCAGCAGCCAAGAACCAGGGGTCCGCTACACCTTC	CASSQEPGVRYTF
16	-	TRBV18	TRBJ2-1	TRBD2	TGTGCCAGCTCCCTGCCGGGACTAGCGAGATACAATGAGCAGTTCTTC	CASSLPGLARYNEQFF
16	once	TRBV7-9	TRBJ2-5	TRBD2	TGTGCCAGCAGCTTAGATGGTAGCGGGAGGCAAGAGACCCAGTACTTC	CASSLDGSGRQETQYF
14	-	TRBV7-9	TRBJ2-7	-	TGTGCCAGCAGCTTAGCGGGGAGCTCCTACGAGCAGTACTTC	CASSLAGSSYEQYF
14	-	TRBV2	TRBJ1-2	TRBD1	TGTGCCAGCAGATGGACAGGGGGCAGCGGTGGCTACACCTTC	CASRWTGGSGGYTF
13	-	TRBV6-5	TRBJ1-2	-	TGTGCCAGCAGACCCCGGGATCTATATGGCTACACCTTC	CASRPRDLYGYTF
14	medium-sized	TRBV6-1	TRBJ1-4	-	TGTGCCAGCAGTGCCCTACGGGGGGGTGAAAAACTGTTTTTT	CASSALRGGEKLFF
15	-	TRBV30	TRBJ1-3	-	TGTGCCTGGAAACTGGGAGTCGAGGCTGGAAACACCATATATTTT	CAWKLGVEAGNTIYF
14	-	TRBV29-1	TRBJ2-5	TRBD1	TGCAGCGTTGACCGACAGGGGGGAGTAGAGACCCAGTACTTC	CSVDRQGGVETQYF
16	-	TRBV5-1	TRBJ2-2	-	TGCGCCAGCAGCCCTATCAGGGGGGGAAACACCGGGGAGCTGTTTTTT	CASSPIRGGNTGELFF
14	-	TRBV5-1	TRBJ1-2	-	TGCGCCAGCAGCCGCACGACGGGCACGGATGGCTACACCTTC	CASSRTTGTDGYTF
14	-	TRBV6-5	TRBJ1-3	TRBD1	TGTGCCAGCAGTTACGGACAGGCCGGAAACACCATATATTTT	CASSYGQAGNTIYF
14	many	TRBV28	TRBJ1-1	TRBD1	TGTGCCAGCAGCATAGGACAGGGAGGCACTGAAGCTTTCTTT	CASSIGQGGTEAFF
14	-	TRBV5-1	TRBJ2-3	-	TGCGCCAGCAGCTTGGTACTGGGGGAGGATACGCAGTATTTT	CASSLVLGEDTQYF
15	-	TRBV2	TRBJ1-3	TRBD1	TGTGCCAGCAGAGGTGGGACAGGGGGCGGAAACACCATATATTTT	CASRGGTGGGNTIYF
15	once	TRBV5-1	TRBJ1-5	-	TGCGCCAGCAGCACGGGAATTGATAGCAATCAGCCCCAGCATTTT	CASSTGIDSNQPQHF
13	-	TRBV11-2	TRBJ2-1	TRBD1	TGTGCCAGCAGTTTTACAGGGGTCGATGAGCAGTTCTTC	CASSFTGVDEQFF
19	-	TRBV19	TRBJ2-3	TRBD2	TGTGCCAGTAGTCCTCTACGGACTAGCGGGAGGCGAAGCACAGATACGCAGTATTTT	CASSPLRTSGRRSTDTQYF
14	once	TRBV6-1	TRBJ1-3	-	TGTGCCAGCAGTGAATGGGGTTCTGGAAACACCATATATTTT	CASSEWGSGNTIYF
13	-	TRBV15	TRBJ2-1	-	TGTGCCACCAGTATTCCAGGGATTAATGAGCAGTTCTTC	CATSIPGINEQFF
13	once	TRBV7-2	TRBJ2-4	-	TGTGCCAGCAGCTTACAGGTTGTAAGCATTCAGTACTTC	CASSLQVVSIQYF
14	-	TRBV5-8	TRBJ1-1	-	TGTGCCAGCAGCGCGGAAGGCAGTAACACTGAAGCTTTCTTT	CASSAEGSNTEAFF
15	-	TRBV4-1	TRBJ1-3	-	TGCGCCAGCAGCCAAGATAGCGGGTCTGGAAACACCATATATTTT	CASSQDSGSGNTIYF
13	-	TRBV7-2	TRBJ2-2	-	TGTGCCAGCAGCTTATCAGCGTTACGGGAGCTGTTTTTT	CASSLSALRELFF
16	-	TRBV18	TRBJ2-3	TRBD2	TGTGCCAGCTCACTCACTAGCGGGAGCCTCACAGATACGCAGTATTTT	CASSLTSGSLTDTQYF
13	-	TRBV28	TRBJ2-7	-	TGTGCCAGCAGTTTAGGAGGCTCCTACGAGCAGTACTTC	CASSLGGSYEQYF
15	once	TRBV19	TRBJ1-4	TRBD1	TGTGCCAGTAGTTCGGGACAGGGGGCCAGTGAAAAACTGTTTTTT	CASSSGQGASEKLFF
16	few	TRBV5-1	TRBJ2-5	TRBD1	TGCGCCAGCAGCTTGGACCGGGACAGGGGGCAAGAGACCCAGTACTTC	CASSLDRDRGQETQYF
13	-	TRBV7-2	TRBJ2-4	TRBD1	TGTGCCAGCAGCTTGGGACAGTTAAACATTCAGTACTTC	CASSLGQLNIQYF
16	-	TRBV5-1	TRBJ2-2	-	TGCGCCAGCAGCTTACACAGGGCCGCGAACACCGGGGAGCTGTTTTTT	CASSLHRAANTGELFF
15	-	TRBV7-9	TRBJ2-2	-	TGTGCCAGCAGCTTCTTGTCGTGGGAGCCCGGGGAGCTGTTTTTT	CASSFLSWEPGELFF
17	-	TRBV4-2	TRBJ2-3	-	TGTGCCAGCAGTCACAGGCAGGACTCTAGAAGCACAGATACGCAGTATTTT	CASSHRQDSRSTDTQYF
15	-	TRBV28	TRBJ2-2	TRBD2	TGTGCCAGCAGCCCAGCGGGAGGGTATACCGGGGAGCTGTTTTTT	CASSPAGGYTGELFF
11	-	TRBV10-3	TRBJ1-1	-	TGTGCCATATACCAGGGGACTGAAGCTTTCTTT	CAIYQGTEAFF
15	-	TRBV6-6	TRBJ2-2	TRBD1	TGTGCCAGCAGTTACAGACAGGGGGCATCCGGGGAGCTGTTTTTT	CASSYRQGASGELFF
18	-	TRBV19	TRBJ2-1	TRBD2	TGTGCCAGTAGTATAGATCTGTCTAGCGGGACCTACAGGAATGAGCAGTTCTTC	CASSIDLSSGTYRNEQFF